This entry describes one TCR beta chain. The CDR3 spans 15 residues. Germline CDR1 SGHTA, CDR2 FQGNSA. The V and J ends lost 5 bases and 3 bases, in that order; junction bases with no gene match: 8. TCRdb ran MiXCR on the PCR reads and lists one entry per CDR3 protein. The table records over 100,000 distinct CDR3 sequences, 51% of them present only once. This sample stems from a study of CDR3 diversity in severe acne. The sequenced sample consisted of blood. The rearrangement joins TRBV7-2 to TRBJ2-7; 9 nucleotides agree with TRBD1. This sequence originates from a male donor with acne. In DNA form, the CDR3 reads TGTGCCAGCAGCCTGCCGGGACAGGGTAGCTACGAGCAGTACTTC. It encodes CASSLPGQGSYEQYF.